Shown below are 20 T cell receptor beta chains from a single sample sequenced in a study of early T cells in non-severe SARS-CoV-2 infection. TCRdb re-called the 5' RACE reads through MiXCR, storing one row per CDR3 protein. The table records roughly 56,000 distinct CDR3 sequences, about 10% of them present only once. Sequencing was carried out using whole blood. These receptors were taken from an adult who was a healthcare worker with PCR-confirmed SARS-CoV-2 infection or an uninfected control (not recorded which).

This clonotype was counted only a few times. V gene TRBV6-1 combines with J gene TRBJ1-1, with D possibly TRBD1 on 6 matching bases. The length of the CDR3 is 13 residues. Trimming pared 10 bases from V and 0 bases from J, leaving 12 bases between. The germline gives CDR1 MNHNS, CDR2 SASEGT. The CDR3 here is CATETGMNTEAFF. CDR3 nucleotide sequence: TGTGCCACCGAGACAGGCATGAACACTGAAGCTTTCTTT.

CDR3 loop: CASSSAWGLAGGNSYEQYF. CDR3 DNA sequence: TGTGCCAGCAGTTCCGCGTGGGGACTAGCGGGAGGCAACTCCTACGAGCAGTACTTC. The chain links TRBV6-2 or TRBV6-3 to TRBJ2-7; 15 nucleotides align to TRBD2. The germline CDR1 and CDR2 sequences are MNHEY and SVGEGT. The CDR3 contains 19 residues. V dropped 4 bases and J dropped 0; count of bases not matched to a gene: 10.

In nucleotides, the CDR3 is TGCAGTGTAAAGCTTCTACTAGCGGGGAACTCCTACGAGCAGTACTTC. Residues: CSVKLLLAGNSYEQYF. V is TRBV20-1 and J is TRBJ2-7, with TRBD2 identical over 10 bases. This CDR3 is 16 amino acids long. CDR1 is DFQATT and CDR2 is SNEGSKA in the germline V gene (reference sequence). V was clipped by 7 bases and J by 0 bases; unmatched bases: 12.

This clonotype was detected ten times or more. The chain couples TRBV19 to TRBJ2-3; D might be TRBD1 (5 bases). Trimming removed 8 bases from V and 0 bases from J, with 18 bases in between. This CDR3 is built from 16 residues. Germline-derived CDR1 and CDR2 are LNHDA and SQIVND (reference sequence). CDR3 nucleotides: TGTGCCAGTGCCCAGGGCCGGTCCCTAAGCACAGATACGCAGTATTTT. Encoded protein: CASAQGRSLSTDTQYF. Complete variable domain (other parts from reference TRBV19 and TRBJ2-3): DGGITQSPKYLFRKEGQNVTLSCEQNLNHDAMYWYRQDPGQGLRLIYYSQIVNDFQKGDIAEGYSVSREKKESFPLTVTSAQKNPTAFYLCASAQGRSLSTDTQYFGPGTRLTVL.

This clonotype has at least ten counts. This chain uses TRBV24-1 with TRBJ2-3, with 7 bases fitting TRBD2. This CDR3 has 13 amino acids. The germline V gene has CDR1 KGHDR and CDR2 SFDVKD. V was clipped by 0 bases and J by 15 bases; unmatched bases: 8. CDR3 sequence reads: CATSDLLGGSRYF. In DNA form, the CDR3 reads TGTGCCACCAGTGATTTGTTGGGCGGGAGCCGCTATTTT.

This clonotype was found many times. J is TRBJ2-7 and V is TRBV9; D remains ambiguous. Germline values: CDR1 SGDLS, CDR2 YYNGEE. This CDR3 has 14 residues. The V end lost 0 bases, the J end lost 2 bases, and 9 bases lay between the germline ends. Here the CDR3 reads CASSVGAEAYEQYF. The CDR3 region has the DNA TGTGCCAGCAGCGTAGGAGCAGAGGCCTACGAGCAGTACTTC.

The V and J genes are TRBV6-1 and TRBJ2-7; D possibly corresponds to TRBD1 (6 bases). Trimming took 4 bases from V and 1 from J, leaving 11 bases between them. Germline V lookup: CDR1 MNHNS, CDR2 SASEGT. The CDR3 has 14 amino acids. CDR3 DNA: TGTGCCAGCAGTGTTAAACAGGGTTCCTACGAGCAGTACTTC. Translated: CASSVKQGSYEQYF.

This clonotype was seen many times. The chain couples TRBV18 to TRBJ2-1; D gene ambiguous. CDR3 length: 15 amino acids. V was trimmed by 0 bases and J by 6 bases, leaving 12 bases between them. The germline gives CDR1 KGHSH, CDR2 LQKENI. In DNA form, the CDR3 reads TGTGCCAGCTCACCACCCGCAGCCTCCGGCAATGAGCAGTTCTTC. This sequence encodes CASSPPAASGNEQFF.

In this sample, this clonotype turned up many times. J is TRBJ2-1 and V is TRBV20-1; TRBD2 matches 12 bases. The J segment lost 0 bases and the V segment lost 5 bases, leaving 11 bases of the junction unmatched. The CDR3 contains 18 residues. Germline CDR1 is DFQATT and CDR2 is SNEGSKA (reference sequence). The CDR3 loop reads CSASPGLAGPSSYNEQFF. CDR3 coding DNA: TGCAGTGCTTCACCGGGACTAGCGGGTCCGAGCTCCTACAATGAGCAGTTCTTC.

By proportion, this clonotype is medium-sized. The rearrangement joins TRBV4-3 to TRBJ2-7; D is perhaps TRBD1 (6 bases). The CDR3 covers 13 residues. CDR1 is LGHNA, CDR2 YSLEER, per germline. V lost 3 bases to trimming and J lost 0 bases, with 6 bases between them. The DNA of the CDR3 is TGCGCCAGCAGCCAGGACAGCTCCTACGAGCAGTACTTC. As protein: CASSQDSSYEQYF.

This clonotype was seen repeatedly, ten times or more. The junction departs from germline at one end; a sequencing error may be responsible. The chain employs TRBV6-6 and TRBJ1-5, with unresolved D. Germline V gene data show CDR1 as MNHNY and CDR2 as SVGAGI (reference sequence). CDR3 length: 11 amino acids. Here the CDR3 DNA reads TGTGCCAGCAGGGAACGGGATGACCTGGGCTTT. It is translated as CASRERDDLGF.

This clonotype was detected ten times or more. V usage is TRBV7-2 and J usage is TRBJ2-7; 13 positions match TRBD2. CDR3 length equals 15 residues. Germline trimming cut 3 bases from V and 7 bases from J; bases unmatched to any gene: 6. Germline V gives CDR1 SGHTA, CDR2 FQGNSA. The CDR3 nucleotides are TGTGCCAGCAGCTTCATGGGACTAGCGGGACAAGAGCAGTACTTC. Amino acid sequence: CASSFMGLAGQEQYF.

In its sample, this clonotype was seen a few times. This chain links TRBV7-8 with TRBJ1-1, with a tentative D call TRBD1 (6 bases). From germline, CDR1 is SGHVS and CDR2 FQNEAQ. The germline V and J ends were trimmed by 4 bases and 4 bases, with 13 bases remaining between them. The CDR3 consists of 14 residues. The CDR3 nucleotides read TGTGCCAGCAGCTGGGGGGGCCTGGGCACTGAAGCTTTCTTT. As protein: CASSWGGLGTEAFF.

The chain uses TRBV6-5 and TRBJ2-2, with D perhaps assigned TRBD1 or TRBD2 (7 bases each). Looked up from germline, CDR1 is MNHEY and CDR2 is SVGAGI. Trimming removed 2 bases at V and 10 bases at J, with 17 bases between. CDR3 size: 15 residues. The CDR3 DNA sequence: TGTGCCAGCAGTTACGAGGGGGCGGGAGAAGAGGAGCTGTTTTTT. Translating it yields CASSYEGAGEEELFF.

This clonotype has just a few counts. This sequence joins TRBV9 and TRBJ2-7; the D call may be TRBD1 or TRBD2 (5 bases each). V was clipped by 1 base and J by 0 bases, with 8 bases between them. CDR1 and CDR2 from the germline V gene are SGDLS and YYNGEE. The CDR3 covers 14 residues. CDR3 DNA sequence: TGTGCCAGCAGCGTACGTGGGGGCTCCTACGAGCAGTACTTC. This gives the protein CASSVRGGSYEQYF.

This clonotype was seen at least ten times. This chain links TRBV15 with TRBJ1-4; D is unclear. V lost 0 bases, J lost 8 bases, and 13 bases lay in between. The CDR3 spans 15 residues. Germline V CDR1 and CDR2: LNHNV, YYDKDF (reference sequence). The CDR3 nucleotides are TGTGCCACCAGCAGAGATCTCAGCATGGAGGAAAAACTGTTTTTT. This gives the protein CATSRDLSMEEKLFF.

This clonotype was seen more than once but under ten times. The V gene is TRBV7-9, the J gene TRBJ2-1; D uncertain. Germline assignment: CDR1 SEHNR and CDR2 FQNEAQ (reference sequence). V was clipped by 5 bases and J by 8 bases, with 10 bases between them. This CDR3 has 12 amino acids. CDR3 amino acids: CASSQAWDEQFF. The DNA of the CDR3 is TGTGCCAGCAGCCAGGCGTGGGATGAGCAGTTCTTC.

This clonotype was seen only a few times. The genes are TRBV3-1 and TRBJ2-3; no clear D. V was shortened by 6 bases and J by 2 bases, with 6 bases between the two germline ends. The CDR3 totals 12 residues. Per the germline V gene, CDR1 is LGHDT and CDR2 is YNNKEL (reference sequence). Here the CDR3 DNA reads TGTGCCAGCAGTCGGTACACAGATACGCAGTATTTT. It codes for CASSRYTDTQYF.

In this sample, this clonotype turned up many times. This rearrangement joins TRBV27 to TRBJ2-5; D is perhaps TRBD2 (6 bases). Per germline, CDR1 MNHEY and CDR2 SMNVEV (reference sequence). V was shortened by 0 bases and J by 4 bases, with 6 bases between the two germline ends. CDR3 length: 13 amino acids. In DNA, the CDR3 is TGTGCCAGCAGTTTATCCGGGAGAGAGACCCAGTACTTC. It specifies CASSLSGRETQYF.

This clonotype was detected many times. This sequence joins TRBV5-1 and TRBJ2-2, with D unresolved. Trimming removed 4 bases at V and 0 bases at J, with 13 bases between. Germline lookup yields CDR1 SGHRS and CDR2 YFSETQ. The CDR3 extends over 16 amino acids. The DNA for the CDR3 is TGCGCCAGCAGCCATCAGACGGTAGCGAACACCGGGGAGCTGTTTTTT. Protein sequence: CASSHQTVANTGELFF.